Below are 2 T cell receptor beta chains sequenced from a single sample in a study of T cells in Graves' hyperthyroidism and ophthalmopathy. TCR beta CDR3 regions were amplified from RNA transcripts. The HTBI set primed first-round TCR CDR3 RT-PCR. Each CDR3 protein gets one entry after TCRdb re-called the multiplex PCR reads with MiXCR. In the table there are fewer than 650,000 distinct CDR3 sequences, 13% to 15% of which are singletons. Source material: blood. These receptors were taken from a woman aged 18-30 years with Graves' ophthalmopathy.

The chain is built from TRBV5-6 and TRBJ2-5; 10 bases map to TRBD2. There are 17 residues in the CDR3. The germline gives CDR1 SGHDT, CDR2 YYEEEE. V lost 0 bases and J lost 5; bases outside the gene matches: 10. CDR3 in amino acids: CASSLAWASGSRETQYF. In DNA, the CDR3 is TGTGCCAGCAGCTTGGCCTGGGCTAGCGGGAGTAGGGAGACCCAGTACTTC. The full variable domain, with the rest looked up from reference TRBV5-6 and TRBJ2-5, is DAGVTQSPTHLIKTRGQQVTLRCSPKSGHDTVSWYQQALGQGPQFIFQYYEEEERQRGNFPDRFSGHQFPNYSSELNVNALLLGDSALYLCASSLAWASGSRETQYFGPGTRLLVL.

Points on this clonotype: Being one base from a much bigger clone, this may be a read error. Likely a read error: the CDR3 ends without its conserved phenylalanine or tryptophan. The J gene is TRBJ2-7, the V gene TRBV11-2, with D uncertain. Between the trimmed V and J ends, which lost 5 bases and 2 bases, there was a span of 10 bases. The CDR3 is 13 amino acids. Germline CDR1 is SGHAT and CDR2 is FQNNGV. The CDR3 region is CASSMRQTYEQYC. For the CDR3, the DNA is TGTGCCAGCAGCATGAGACAAACCTACGAGCAGTACTGC.